A selection of T cell receptor beta chains follows, all from one sample in a study of blood T cells in healthy people across ages. TCRdb processed the 5' RACE reads anew with MiXCR; each CDR3 protein has one entry. The table shows under 1,100,000 distinct CDR3 sequences, with almost 25% occurring only once. The same sample was also studied in work on T cells of mothers and their children.

The sequenced sample was blood. The receptor set was obtained from a girl aged 2-10 years in good health. Both conserved end residues are part of each CDR3. The order of the fields is D gene, clone size, V gene, CDR3 length, J gene, CDR3 protein, CDR3 DNA. The D gene is left open where the match is weak. A row's size may be missing; if present it is once, few, many or a size class.

D gene: .
clone size: .
V gene: TRBV25-1
CDR3 length: 11
J gene: TRBJ2-7
CDR3 protein: CASMGISGQYF
CDR3 DNA: TGTGCCAGCATGGGGATCTCGGGGCAGTACTTC

D gene: TRBD1
clone size: .
V gene: TRBV7-9
CDR3 length: 16
J gene: TRBJ1-2
CDR3 protein: CASDRDRLNLNYGYTF
CDR3 DNA: TGTGCCAGCGATAGGGACAGGTTAAACCTTAACTATGGCTACACCTTC

D gene: .
clone size: .
V gene: TRBV10-3
CDR3 length: 14
J gene: TRBJ2-7
CDR3 protein: CAISEEEVSGEQYF
CDR3 DNA: TGTGCCATCAGTGAGGAGGAGGTGAGCGGCGAGCAGTACTTC

D gene: .
clone size: .
V gene: TRBV3-1
CDR3 length: 12
J gene: TRBJ2-7
CDR3 protein: CASSQGKGEQYF
CDR3 DNA: TGTGCCAGCAGCCAAGGGAAGGGGGAGCAGTACTTC

D gene: .
clone size: once
V gene: TRBV13
CDR3 length: 13
J gene: TRBJ1-2
CDR3 protein: CASSPVQEKGYTF
CDR3 DNA: TGTGCCAGCAGCCCGGTTCAGGAGAAAGGCTACACCTTC

D gene: TRBD2
clone size: .
V gene: TRBV11-2
CDR3 length: 16
J gene: TRBJ2-2
CDR3 protein: CASSHTSGTNTGELFF
CDR3 DNA: TGTGCCAGCAGCCACACTAGCGGTACGAACACCGGGGAGCTGTTTTTT

D gene: .
clone size: .
V gene: TRBV7-3
CDR3 length: 16
J gene: TRBJ2-1
CDR3 protein: CASSLTDTLTYNEQFF
CDR3 DNA: TGTGCCAGCAGCTTGACGGACACGCTCACCTACAATGAGCAGTTCTTC

D gene: .
clone size: few
V gene: TRBV29-1
CDR3 length: 15
J gene: TRBJ1-4
CDR3 protein: CSAVLSGHRNEKLFF
CDR3 DNA: TGCAGCGCCGTCCTATCGGGACACCGTAATGAAAAACTGTTTTTT

D gene: .
clone size: .
V gene: TRBV25-1
CDR3 length: 14
J gene: TRBJ2-7
CDR3 protein: CASSEGPTGDEQYF
CDR3 DNA: TGTGCCAGCAGTGAGGGTCCCACGGGCGACGAGCAGTACTTC

D gene: .
clone size: few
V gene: TRBV10-3
CDR3 length: 13
J gene: TRBJ2-7
CDR3 protein: CAISESIVYEQYF
CDR3 DNA: TGTGCCATCAGTGAGTCGATCGTTTACGAGCAGTACTTC

D gene: .
clone size: few
V gene: TRBV4-3
CDR3 length: 15
J gene: TRBJ1-1
CDR3 protein: CASSQDRVGGTEAFF
CDR3 DNA: TGCGCCAGCAGCCAAGATCGGGTGGGGGGTACTGAAGCTTTCTTT

D gene: TRBD1
clone size: few
V gene: TRBV7-9
CDR3 length: 12
J gene: TRBJ1-1
CDR3 protein: CASSIGQAGTFF
CDR3 DNA: TGTGCCAGCAGCATTGGACAGGCCGGGACTTTCTTT

D gene: .
clone size: .
V gene: TRBV12-3/TRBV12-4
CDR3 length: 14
J gene: TRBJ2-4
CDR3 protein: CASSFSVLKNIQYF
CDR3 DNA: TGTGCCAGCAGTTTTTCGGTCCTCAAAAACATTCAGTACTTC

D gene: .
clone size: .
V gene: TRBV20-1
CDR3 length: 16
J gene: TRBJ2-5
CDR3 protein: CSARDLLADLQETQYF
CDR3 DNA: TGCAGTGCTAGAGATCTCTTAGCGGATCTCCAAGAGACCCAGTACTTC

D gene: .
clone size: few
V gene: TRBV13
CDR3 length: 14
J gene: TRBJ2-7
CDR3 protein: CASSLGLAIREQYF
CDR3 DNA: TGTGCCAGCAGCTTAGGTCTAGCGATCCGCGAGCAGTACTTC

D gene: .
clone size: few
V gene: TRBV6-1
CDR3 length: 14
J gene: TRBJ2-3
CDR3 protein: CASSRTQPTDTQYF
CDR3 DNA: TGTGCCAGCAGCCGGACTCAGCCCACAGATACGCAGTATTTT

D gene: .
clone size: few
V gene: TRBV15
CDR3 length: 11
J gene: TRBJ2-1
CDR3 protein: CATSRDSEQFF
CDR3 DNA: TGTGCCACCAGCAGAGATTCTGAGCAGTTCTTC

D gene: TRBD2
clone size: few
V gene: TRBV7-9
CDR3 length: 16
J gene: TRBJ2-7
CDR3 protein: CASSLGDGTSSYEQYF
CDR3 DNA: TGTGCCAGCAGCTTGGGAGACGGGACTAGCTCCTACGAGCAGTACTTC

D gene: TRBD1
clone size: few
V gene: TRBV7-3
CDR3 length: 15
J gene: TRBJ1-3
CDR3 protein: CASSPSGTGGNTIYF
CDR3 DNA: TGTGCCAGCAGCCCGTCCGGGACAGGGGGAAACACCATATATTTT

D gene: .
clone size: few
V gene: TRBV15
CDR3 length: 15
J gene: TRBJ1-3
CDR3 protein: CATSRGGTAGNTIYF
CDR3 DNA: TGTGCCACCAGCAGAGGCGGGACGGCTGGAAACACCATATATTTT

D gene: .
clone size: .
V gene: TRBV29-1
CDR3 length: 13
J gene: TRBJ2-5
CDR3 protein: CSVLTQYQETQYF
CDR3 DNA: TGCAGCGTGCTGACACAATACCAAGAGACCCAGTACTTC

D gene: .
clone size: once
V gene: TRBV7-9
CDR3 length: 16
J gene: TRBJ1-1
CDR3 protein: CASRMEGIRSNTEAFF
CDR3 DNA: TGTGCCAGCAGGATGGAGGGGATTCGTTCGAACACTGAAGCTTTCTTT

D gene: TRBD2
clone size: few
V gene: TRBV12-5
CDR3 length: 15
J gene: TRBJ2-3
CDR3 protein: CASGYGTTDGDTQYF
CDR3 DNA: TGTGCTAGTGGTTATGGGACTACCGATGGAGATACGCAGTATTTT

D gene: .
clone size: .
V gene: TRBV12-3/TRBV12-4
CDR3 length: 12
J gene: TRBJ2-1
CDR3 protein: CASTAIWNEQFF
CDR3 DNA: TGTGCCAGCACCGCTATCTGGAATGAGCAGTTCTTC

D gene: TRBD2
clone size: few
V gene: TRBV20-1
CDR3 length: 17
J gene: TRBJ2-5
CDR3 protein: CSARDLLSSGGLETQYF
CDR3 DNA: TGCAGTGCTAGAGATCTTTTGTCTAGCGGGGGCCTGGAGACCCAGTACTTC

D gene: .
clone size: .
V gene: TRBV12-3/TRBV12-4
CDR3 length: 14
J gene: TRBJ1-2
CDR3 protein: CASSPRTANYGYTF
CDR3 DNA: TGTGCCAGCAGTCCGCGGACCGCTAACTATGGCTACACCTTC

D gene: TRBD1
clone size: .
V gene: TRBV7-9
CDR3 length: 15
J gene: TRBJ1-2
CDR3 protein: CASSGRDSWVYGYTF
CDR3 DNA: TGTGCCAGCAGCGGCCGGGACAGTTGGGTATATGGCTACACCTTC

D gene: .
clone size: few
V gene: TRBV12-3/TRBV12-4
CDR3 length: 15
J gene: TRBJ2-5
CDR3 protein: CASSLVGGMQETQYF
CDR3 DNA: TGTGCCAGCAGTTTAGTGGGGGGTATGCAAGAGACCCAGTACTTC

D gene: .
clone size: .
V gene: TRBV7-9
CDR3 length: 14
J gene: TRBJ1-3
CDR3 protein: CASSLEPQGNTIYF
CDR3 DNA: TGTGCCAGCAGCTTAGAGCCACAAGGAAACACCATATATTTT

D gene: .
clone size: few
V gene: TRBV7-2
CDR3 length: 14
J gene: TRBJ1-5
CDR3 protein: CASSLDRGSQPQHF
CDR3 DNA: TGTGCCAGCAGCTTAGACCGAGGGTCCCAGCCCCAGCATTTT

D gene: TRBD2
clone size: .
V gene: TRBV12-3/TRBV12-4
CDR3 length: 16
J gene: TRBJ2-1
CDR3 protein: CASSTTLAGGANEQFF
CDR3 DNA: TGTGCCAGCAGCACCACACTAGCGGGAGGTGCCAATGAGCAGTTCTTC

D gene: .
clone size: few
V gene: TRBV5-1
CDR3 length: 16
J gene: TRBJ2-4
CDR3 protein: CASSLMYRGAKNIQYF
CDR3 DNA: TGCGCCAGCAGCTTGATGTACCGGGGAGCCAAAAACATTCAGTACTTC

D gene: .
clone size: .
V gene: TRBV6-1
CDR3 length: 14
J gene: TRBJ2-1
CDR3 protein: CASSIPTAFNEQFF
CDR3 DNA: TGTGCCAGCAGCATACCGACAGCCTTCAATGAGCAGTTCTTC

D gene: .
clone size: few
V gene: TRBV25-1
CDR3 length: 13
J gene: TRBJ2-7
CDR3 protein: CASSATGSSEQYF
CDR3 DNA: TGTGCCAGCAGTGCCACAGGGTCCTCCGAGCAGTACTTC

D gene: .
clone size: .
V gene: TRBV15
CDR3 length: 15
J gene: TRBJ1-2
CDR3 protein: CATSRANGLPYGYTF
CDR3 DNA: TGTGCCACCAGCAGAGCCAATGGACTCCCCTATGGCTACACCTTC

D gene: TRBD2
clone size: few
V gene: TRBV12-3/TRBV12-4
CDR3 length: 15
J gene: TRBJ2-1
CDR3 protein: CASRSGLAGGNEQFF
CDR3 DNA: TGTGCCAGCAGAAGCGGACTAGCGGGAGGTAATGAGCAGTTCTTC

D gene: TRBD1
clone size: .
V gene: TRBV7-2
CDR3 length: 18
J gene: TRBJ1-2
CDR3 protein: CASSLVYPGGLSLDGYTF
CDR3 DNA: TGTGCCAGCAGCTTAGTTTATCCAGGGGGATTGTCTCTCGATGGCTACACCTTC

D gene: .
clone size: .
V gene: TRBV12-1
CDR3 length: 20
J gene: TRBJ2-1
CDR3 protein: CASISEGLNRSRGSYNEQFF
CDR3 DNA: TGTGCCAGCATCTCCGAAGGACTAAACAGGTCCCGGGGCTCCTACAATGAGCAGTTCTTC

D gene: .
clone size: .
V gene: TRBV29-1
CDR3 length: 12
J gene: TRBJ1-2
CDR3 protein: CSVEFRLEGYTF
CDR3 DNA: TGCAGCGTTGAGTTTCGGTTAGAGGGCTACACCTTC

D gene: .
clone size: .
V gene: TRBV12-3/TRBV12-4
CDR3 length: 13
J gene: TRBJ1-1
CDR3 protein: CASSLAPLLGAFF
CDR3 DNA: TGTGCCAGCAGTTTAGCGCCGCTTTTGGGAGCTTTCTTT

D gene: TRBD1
clone size: .
V gene: TRBV20-1
CDR3 length: 14
J gene: TRBJ2-5
CDR3 protein: CSATGGESQKTQYF
CDR3 DNA: TGCAGTGCTACAGGGGGCGAGAGCCAAAAGACCCAGTACTTC

D gene: TRBD2
clone size: few
V gene: TRBV12-3/TRBV12-4
CDR3 length: 16
J gene: TRBJ2-1
CDR3 protein: CASTDGTSGAYNEQFF
CDR3 DNA: TGTGCCAGCACCGATGGGACTAGCGGGGCTTACAATGAGCAGTTCTTC

D gene: .
clone size: few
V gene: TRBV7-9
CDR3 length: 13
J gene: TRBJ2-2
CDR3 protein: CASSQRSTGELFF
CDR3 DNA: TGTGCCAGCAGTCAACGGAGCACCGGGGAGCTGTTTTTT

D gene: TRBD1
clone size: .
V gene: TRBV29-1
CDR3 length: 12
J gene: TRBJ2-7
CDR3 protein: CSVGQGYHEQYF
CDR3 DNA: TGCAGTGTGGGACAGGGATATCACGAGCAGTACTTC

D gene: TRBD1
clone size: .
V gene: TRBV10-2
CDR3 length: 14
J gene: TRBJ1-3
CDR3 protein: CASSTTGAGNTIYF
CDR3 DNA: TGCGCCAGCAGTACGACAGGGGCTGGAAACACCATATATTTT